This passage covers 10 T cell receptor beta chains from one sample sequenced in a study of shared clonotypes between healthy human individuals. CD45RO-negative cells were positively selected for CCR7, leaving out terminally differentiated effector memory CD45RA+ cells. The repertoire was sequenced with immunoSEQ multiplex PCR; TCRdb's copy has only in-frame clones and lacks some. The sample has about 800,000 clones; approximately 96% are singletons. Material for sequencing was naive CD8+ T cells sorted from blood. Source of these receptors: a man aged 30 to 45 in good health.

The gene calls are TRBV2 and TRBJ2-7; D call uncertain. V lost 0 bases and J 0 bases, leaving 12 bases between the germline ends. This CDR3 region has 16 residues. Germline CDR1 SNHLY, CDR2 FYNNEI. This CDR3 reads CASSEAIHLYSYEQYF. In nucleotides, the CDR3 is TGTGCCAGCAGTGAAGCGATCCACTTATACTCCTACGAGCAGTACTTC.

The V gene is TRBV4-2, the J gene TRBJ2-6; D gene uncertain. This CDR3 has 15 residues. Germline V gene lookup returns CDR1 LGHNA and CDR2 YNFKEQ. V lost 4 bases, J lost 0 bases, and 7 bases lay in between. This chain's CDR3 is CASSPQNSGANVLTF. The CDR3 DNA follows: TGTGCCAGCAGCCCTCAGAACTCTGGGGCCAACGTCCTGACTTTC.

This chain links TRBV7-8 with TRBJ2-7, with TRBD2 identical over 7 bases. The V gene end was trimmed by 8 bases and the J gene end by 0 bases; junction bases not matched to a gene: 7. CDR3 size: 14 residues. Germline-derived CDR1 and CDR2 are SGHVS and FQNEAQ. CDR3 sequence reads: CASRSGPISYEQYF. CDR3 DNA sequence: TGTGCCAGCCGTAGCGGGCCAATCTCCTACGAGCAGTACTTC.

The chain has TRBV9 and TRBJ1-2, with TRBD1 matching over 7 bases. The V segment lost 4 bases and the J segment 1 base; nucleotides outside the gene matches: 4. The CDR3 covers 14 residues. In germline, CDR1 is SGDLS, CDR2 YYNGEE. CDR3 residues: CASSIRDSNYGYTF. The CDR3 DNA is TGTGCCAGCAGCATACGGGACAGTAACTATGGCTACACCTTC.

The chain joins TRBV19 to TRBJ2-7; D possibly matches TRBD1 or TRBD2 (6 bases each). Trimming shortened V by 5 bases and J by 3 bases, and 11 bases separated the two germline ends. CDR3 length: 13 amino acids. Germline V lookup: CDR1 LNHDA, CDR2 SQIVND (reference sequence). CDR3 sequence (DNA): TGTGCCAGTAGTCCGGGGGCCCGCTACGAGCAGTACTTC. Amino acids: CASSPGARYEQYF. The variable domain in full, with the rest retrieved from reference TRBV19 and TRBJ2-7, is DGGITQSPKYLFRKEGQNVTLSCEQNLNHDAMYWYRQDPGQGLRLIYYSQIVNDFQKGDIAEGYSVSREKKESFPLTVTSAQKNPTAFYLCASSPGARYEQYFGPGTRLTVT.

V and J are TRBV27 and TRBJ2-5, with 9 bases that match TRBD1. The CDR3 sequence is 16 residues long. In germline, CDR1 is MNHEY, CDR2 SMNVEV (reference sequence). Trimming removed 3 bases from V and 3 bases from J; junction bases left unmatched: 8. CDR3 residues: CASSFLNRGLEETQYF. The CDR3 bases are TGTGCCAGCAGTTTCCTTAACAGGGGGCTCGAAGAGACCCAGTACTTC.

This sequence joins TRBV28 and TRBJ1-2; weak D call: TRBD1 (6 bases). Germline CDR1 is MDHEN and CDR2 is SYDVKM. Trimming shortened V by 6 bases and J by 8 bases, and 22 bases separated the two germline ends. This CDR3 has 15 residues. This CDR3 is CASRQTGPRLYGYTF. CDR3 DNA: TGTGCCAGCAGGCAGACAGGCCCACGTCTCTACGGCTACACCTTC.

The J gene is TRBJ2-1, the V gene TRBV6-6; D not certain. Trimming stripped 0 bases from V and 6 bases from J, with 12 bases between. The CDR3 consists of 15 residues. Germline V gene data show CDR1 as MNHNY and CDR2 as SVGAGI (reference sequence). Here the CDR3 DNA reads TGTGCCAGCAGTTACTCGGTGGAAGAGAGCAATGAGCAGTTCTTC. It codes for CASSYSVEESNEQFF.

This chain connects TRBV11-2 to TRBJ2-7, with TRBD2 identical over 13 bases. J gave up 7 bases and V 6 bases, and 12 bases lay outside the gene matches. The germline gives CDR1 SGHAT, CDR2 FQNNGV. CDR3 length: 16 amino acids. This CDR3 is CASRGLAGRSRGEQYF. The CDR3 coding sequence is TGTGCCAGCAGGGGACTAGCGGGGAGATCCAGGGGGGAGCAGTACTTC.

This rearrangement joins TRBV7-9 to TRBJ1-2; D unresolved. V lost 0 bases to trimming and J lost 3 bases, with 8 bases between them. Germline values: CDR1 SEHNR, CDR2 FQNEAQ (reference sequence). The CDR3 consists of 14 residues. Written as DNA, the CDR3 is TGTGCCAGCAGCTTAGCGGAACGGGACTATGGCTACACCTTC. The encoded protein is CASSLAERDYGYTF.